These 17 T cell receptor beta chains were sequenced from one sample in a study of T-cell reconstitution after alpha-beta-depleted transplantation in children (dated by TCRdb to between 2015 and 2016). Receptor amplification or capture employed PCR. TCRdb names Illumina HiSeq 2500 as the instrument used. TCR library preparation used molecular barcoding, with unique molecular identifiers applied to normalize quantification of the TCRbeta repertoire. Through fastp at Q25 and MiXCR, TCRdb rebuilt clones from the public reads, retaining in-frame beta chains. A single entry per CDR3 protein holds the most common genes and DNA from its merged rows. The sample table holds fewer than 120,000 distinct CDR3 sequences, of which 9% to 12% were seen once. The top ten constitute over 8% of the sample. Sequencing used PBMCs from the stem cell graft donor, obtained from the stem cell graft. The receptors stem from a human donor who donated a stem cell graft to a child with acute lymphoblastic leukemia.

This clonotype was found many times. The chain combines TRBV15 with TRBJ1-1; D unresolved. This CDR3 spans 15 amino acids. V shed 0 bases and J shed 4 bases, with 12 bases lying between them. Germline CDR1 and CDR2: LNHNV and YYDKDF (reference sequence). The CDR3 protein is CATSRDKNGGTEAFF. The CDR3, as DNA: TGTGCCACCAGCAGAGATAAAAATGGTGGCACTGAAGCTTTCTTT.

This clonotype was seen more than once but under ten times. The J gene is TRBJ2-1, the V gene TRBV20-1; 10 bases map to TRBD2. The CDR3 sequence is 16 residues long. The V and J ends lost 5 bases and 7 bases, in that order; junction bases with no gene match: 14. Germline loops: CDR1 DFQATT, CDR2 SNEGSKA (reference sequence). The CDR3 loop reads CSAPDASGRVRNEQFF. In DNA, the CDR3 is TGCAGTGCTCCGGACGCTAGCGGGAGAGTAAGAAATGAGCAGTTCTTC.

This clonotype has a count of ten or more. The rearrangement links TRBV12-3 or TRBV12-4 to TRBJ2-5; D is unresolved. This CDR3 is 14 amino acids long. Trimming shortened V by 6 bases and J by 1 base, and 12 bases separated the two germline ends. CDR3 sequence (DNA): TGTGCCAGCAGGCCCACGGTCCTCCAAGAGACCCAGTACTTC. Translation: CASRPTVLQETQYF.

This chain uses TRBV5-5 with TRBJ2-1; 11 nucleotides agree with TRBD2. The CDR3 runs to 15 residues. The germline gives CDR1 SGHKS, CDR2 YYEKEE (reference sequence). V was pared by 5 bases and J by 4 bases, with 5 bases of the junction left unmatched. The CDR3 DNA is TGTGCCAGCAGACCGACTAGCGGGGTATACAATGAGCAGTTCTTC. Protein: CASRPTSGVYNEQFF. The variable domain in full, completed from reference TRBV5-5 and TRBJ2-1, reads DAGVTQSPTHLIKTRGQQVTLRCSPISGHKSVSWYQQVLGQGPQFIFQYYEKEERGRGNFPDRFSARQFPNYSSELNVNALLLGDSALYLCASRPTSGVYNEQFFGPGTRLTVL.

This clonotype was seen many times. The rearrangement uses TRBV20-1 and TRBJ1-3; D uncertain. CDR1 and CDR2 (germline): DFQATT, SNEGSKA (reference sequence). The CDR3 has 14 amino acids. Trimming took 2 bases from V and 4 from J, leaving 12 bases between them. The CDR3 bases are TGCAGTGCTAGACATCCAATTATCGGAAACACCATATATTTT. Protein sequence: CSARHPIIGNTIYF.

In its sample, this clonotype was seen many times. The rearrangement joins TRBV7-8 to TRBJ2-3; D is ambiguous. CDR1 and CDR2 from the germline V gene are SGHVS and FQNEAQ. V was trimmed by 2 bases and J by 3 bases, leaving 3 bases between them. CDR3 size: 12 residues. The CDR3 sequence is CASSLQTDTQYF. Written as DNA, the CDR3 is TGTGCCAGCAGCTTACAGACAGATACGCAGTATTTT.

As regards this clonotype: Just one base apart from a much larger clone, this may be a read error. The chain links TRBV4-3 to TRBJ1-3; D is undetermined. The CDR3 runs to 15 residues. CDR1 is LGHNA, CDR2 YSLEER, per germline. The DNA for the CDR3 is TGCGTCAGCAGCCAGGTCGGGAGCCCCCTAGGAACCATATATTTT. As protein: CVSSQVGSPLGTIYF.

This clonotype was counted many times. The V gene is TRBV7-3, the J gene TRBJ2-2; the D gene is possibly TRBD2 (5 bases). Trimming left V 7 bases short and J 4 bases short, with 13 bases between. The CDR3 contains 14 residues. Germline values: CDR1 SGHTA, CDR2 FQGTGA. The CDR3 loop reads CASTLSAGTGELFF. CDR3 nucleotide sequence: TGTGCCAGCACCCTCTCGGCGGGCACCGGGGAGCTGTTTTTT.

Ten or more counts support this clonotype. The J gene is TRBJ1-2, the V gene TRBV5-1; the D gene is possibly TRBD1 (5 bases). Germline CDR1 SGHRS, CDR2 YFSETQ. The CDR3 has 14 residues. The V end lost 0 bases, the J end lost 8 bases, and 14 bases lay between the germline ends. The CDR3 region is CASSLAAGPRGYTF. CDR3 DNA sequence: TGCGCCAGCAGCTTGGCCGCAGGGCCTAGAGGCTACACCTTC.

At least ten counts were recorded for this clonotype. The rearrangement uses TRBV12-5 and TRBJ1-3; a weak D match, TRBD1 (5 bases). The germline V gene encodes CDR1 LGHNT and CDR2 FRNRAP. V lost 0 bases, J lost 3 bases, and 9 bases lay in between. The CDR3 is made up of 15 amino acids. This chain's CDR3 is CASGLVRDGGNTIYF. The CDR3 region has the DNA TGTGCTAGTGGTTTGGTACGGGACGGTGGAAACACCATATATTTT.

This clonotype appeared many times. The chain combines TRBV18 with TRBJ2-1, with 8 bases matching TRBD1. After removal of 6 bases from V and 8 bases from J, the junction contained 12 bases not matched to a gene. CDR3 length equals 15 residues. Looked up from germline, CDR1 is KGHSH and CDR2 is LQKENI. The CDR3, as DNA: TGTGCCAGCTCCCCCGGGACAGGCGTCGTAGATGAGCAGTTCTTC. Translated: CASSPGTGVVDEQFF.

This clonotype was recorded at least ten times. This chain links TRBV5-5 with TRBJ1-5, with D hard to call. Germline V CDR1 and CDR2: SGHKS, YYEKEE (reference sequence). This CDR3 region has 14 residues. V lost 4 bases to trimming and J lost 1 base, with 9 bases between them. The CDR3 DNA sequence: TGTGCCAGCAGCCCGACGGGCAGCAATCAGCCCCAGCATTTT. Translating gives CASSPTGSNQPQHF.

At least ten counts were recorded for this clonotype. As DNA, the CDR3 is TGTGCCAGCAGTTTGAGGGGGGGTCTCGAGCAGTACTTC. It encodes CASSLRGGLEQYF. The J gene is TRBJ2-7, the V gene TRBV7-6; a weak D match, TRBD2 (7 bases). The V gene lost 6 bases and the J gene lost 6 bases, with 15 bases spanning the gap. CDR3 length: 13 amino acids. Germline V gene sequence: CDR1 SGHVS, CDR2 FNYEAQ.

This clonotype was recorded a few times. The chain couples TRBV5-6 to TRBJ2-3, with D unresolved. Between the trimmed V and J ends, which lost 0 bases and 0 bases, there was a span of 14 bases. Germline V lookup: CDR1 SGHDT, CDR2 YYEEEE. CDR3 length: 17 amino acids. In nucleotides, the CDR3 is TGTGCCAGCAGCTTGGCCCTGACAAAGATAAGCACAGATACGCAGTATTTT. As protein: CASSLALTKISTDTQYF.

As for this clonotype: A much larger clone differs by one base, so this may be a read error. This sequence joins TRBV3-1 and TRBJ1-2; D not certain. The germline CDR1 and CDR2 sequences are LGHDT and YNNKEL (reference sequence). The CDR3 is 17 amino acids. The CDR3 reads CASCQEYDTLWSYGYTF. In DNA form, the CDR3 reads TGTGCCAGCTGCCAAGAGTATGACACCCTCTGGAGCTATGGCTACACCTTC. Looking up the rest from reference TRBV3-1 and TRBJ1-2 gives the full variable domain: DTAVSQTPKYLVTQMGNDKSIKCEQNLGHDTMYWYKQDSKKFLKIMFSYNNKELIINETVPNRFSPKSPDKAHLNLHINSLELGDSAVYFCASCQEYDTLWSYGYTFGSGTRLTVV.

This clonotype was seen repeatedly, ten times or more. The CDR3 region is CASSPLDALGQPQHF. In DNA, the CDR3 is TGTGCCAGCAGCCCACTTGACGCCCTAGGCCAGCCCCAGCATTTT. This chain links TRBV9 with TRBJ1-5; no clear D gene. Germline CDR1 SGDLS, CDR2 YYNGEE. V lost 4 bases to trimming and J lost 7 bases, with 18 bases between them. The CDR3 covers 15 residues.

This clonotype was recorded many times. The rearrangement joins TRBV9 to TRBJ1-1; no reliable D call. The V gene lost 1 base and the J gene lost 3 bases, with 10 bases spanning the gap. CDR3 length equals 14 residues. Germline-derived CDR1 and CDR2 are SGDLS and YYNGEE. CDR3 DNA: TGTGCCAGCAGCGTATCCGGGCGGGACACTGAAGCTTTCTTT. It codes for CASSVSGRDTEAFF. Complete variable domain (other parts from reference TRBV9 and TRBJ1-1): DSGVTQTPKHLITATGQRVTLRCSPRSGDLSVYWYQQSLDQGLQFLIQYYNGEERAKGNILERFSAQQFPDLHSELNLSSLELGDSALYFCASSVSGRDTEAFFGQGTRLTVV.